Detailed here is one TCR beta chain. Its antigen remains unknown. TCRdb re-derived calls from the reads in MiXCR, one entry per CDR3 protein. This sample yields about 740,000 distinct CDR3 sequences, of which about a third are seen a single time; around 2.8% belongs to the top ten. These data are taken from a study of T cell repertoires in cytomegalovirus infection. Study-level background: Shared public TCR beta signatures pointed to both CMV infection and a matching HLA type.

The CDR3 covers 14 residues. V trimming: 6 bases; J trimming: 2 bases; junction bases outside the gene matches: 5. The study, taken as a whole, reports: Adding up the frequency of public TCR beta families identified people who carried CMV plus the relevant HLA. Dominating the ex vivo response were TCR beta clonotypes that were CMV-specific and HLA-C-restricted.

The specimen sequenced was PBMCs. V gene TRBV12-3 or TRBV12-4 combines with J gene TRBJ2-5; 8 bases agree with TRBD1. The TCR was taken from a human donor in good health (CMV status not recorded). Some clones in this sample may be carry-over from other donors' samples. CDR3 in DNA: TGTGCCAGCAGGCCTGACAGGGGTCAAGAGACCCAGTACTTC. It is translated as CASRPDRGQETQYF.